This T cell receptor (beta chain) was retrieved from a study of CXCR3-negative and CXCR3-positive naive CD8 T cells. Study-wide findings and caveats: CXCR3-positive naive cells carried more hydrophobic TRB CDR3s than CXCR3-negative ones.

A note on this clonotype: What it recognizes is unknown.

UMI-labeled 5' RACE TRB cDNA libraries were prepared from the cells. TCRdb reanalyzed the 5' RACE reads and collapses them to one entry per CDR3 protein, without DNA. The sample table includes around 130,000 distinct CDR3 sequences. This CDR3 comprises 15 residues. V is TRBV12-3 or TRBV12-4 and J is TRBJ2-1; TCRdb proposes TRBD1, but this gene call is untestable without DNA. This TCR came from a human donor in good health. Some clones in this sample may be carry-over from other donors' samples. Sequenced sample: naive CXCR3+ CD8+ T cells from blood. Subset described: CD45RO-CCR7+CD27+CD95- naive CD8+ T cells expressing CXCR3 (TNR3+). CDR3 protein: CASSFNLDSNNEQFF.